The 27 T cell receptor beta chains reported below all come from one sample, sequenced in a study of T cells in Graves' hyperthyroidism and ophthalmopathy. Authors of the study amplified TCR beta CDR3 regions from RNA transcripts. Researchers ran a first-round RT-PCR on the TCR CDR3 using the HTBI primer set. TCRdb re-called the multiplex PCR reads with MiXCR, one entry per CDR3 protein. Altogether hundreds of thousands of distinct CDR3 sequences are present, about half being singletons, with the ten largest covering 8.2%. Sequenced sample: peripheral blood or thyroid tissue (not recorded which). Receptors originate from a young woman with Graves' hyperthyroidism.

This clonotype was recorded a few times. The CDR3 spells CSARKATSYQPQHF. The CDR3 DNA follows: TGCAGTGCTAGAAAGGCCACAAGCTATCAGCCCCAGCATTTT. The genes are TRBV20-1 and TRBJ1-5, with no clear D. The V gene lost 2 bases and the J gene lost 5 bases, with 13 bases spanning the gap. Germline assignment: CDR1 DFQATT and CDR2 SNEGSKA (reference sequence). The CDR3 totals 14 residues.

This rearrangement joins TRBV9 to TRBJ1-3; maybe TRBD1 (6 bases). The CDR3 sequence is 14 residues long. The germline V and J ends were trimmed by 3 bases and 2 bases, with 9 bases remaining between them. CDR1 is SGDLS, CDR2 YYNGEE, per germline. CDR3 amino acids: CASSGRDTGNTIYF. In nucleotides, the CDR3 is TGTGCCAGCAGCGGCCGGGACACTGGAAACACCATATATTTT.

As concerns this clonotype: A read error may be the cause here, since a much bigger clone is one base away. The missing conserved phenylalanine or tryptophan at the end of this CDR3 makes a read error likely. The chain uses TRBV7-8 and TRBJ1-1; a possible D gene is TRBD1 (5 bases). The CDR3 loop spans 14 amino acids. The V and J ends lost 2 bases and 6 bases respectively, with 13 bases between them. Germline values: CDR1 SGHVS, CDR2 FQNEAQ. The CDR3 here is CASSLNAGYAEAFS. CDR3 sequence (DNA): TGTGCCAGCAGCTTAAATGCAGGGTACGCTGAAGCTTTCTCT.

Remarks on this clonotype: A read error may account for a junction end that differs from germline. The chain links TRBV7-9 to TRBJ2-7; D unresolved. The CDR3 sequence is 15 residues long. Germline-derived CDR1 and CDR2 are SEHNR and FQNEAQ (reference sequence). The CDR3 nucleotides read TGCGCCAGCAGCCAAGTGTGGGGAAGCTCCTACGAGCAGTACTTC. This translates into CASSQVWGSSYEQYF.

The J gene is TRBJ2-7, the V gene TRBV7-8, with TRBD2 matching over 8 bases. The ends lost 3 bases at V and 0 bases at J; junction bases unmatched: 4. This CDR3 region has 15 residues. Per germline, CDR1 SGHVS and CDR2 FQNEAQ. CDR3 nucleotide sequence: TGTGCCAGCAGCTTTTGGACTAGCATCTCCTACGAGCAGTACTTC. It translates to CASSFWTSISYEQYF.

This clonotype has ten or more counts. The V and J genes are TRBV29-1 and TRBJ2-5; D unclear. The CDR3 has 11 amino acids. CDR1 and CDR2 (germline): SQVTM, ANQGSEA. V lost 1 base and J 5 bases, leaving 5 bases between the germline ends. The CDR3 DNA sequence: TGCAGCGTTGAAGTCCGGGAGACCCAGTACTTC. It encodes CSVEVRETQYF.

The chain joins TRBV25-1 to TRBJ1-2, with D unresolved. The length of the CDR3 is 15 residues. Trimming stripped 0 bases from V and 3 bases from J, with 11 bases between. Germline CDR1 MGHDK, CDR2 SYGVNS. The CDR3 sequence: CASSEYGTLHYGYTF. CDR3 DNA: TGTGCCAGCAGTGAATACGGTACCCTTCACTATGGCTACACCTTC.

V is TRBV10-3 and J is TRBJ1-3, with 11 bases lining up with TRBD1. Germline values: CDR1 ENHRY, CDR2 SYGVKD. With 2 bases clipped from V and 8 bases from J, the junction kept 11 bases outside the gene matches. The CDR3 has 17 residues. The CDR3 coding sequence is TGTGCCATCAGTGAGACCGGACAGGGGGCTAATGGCTACACCATATATTTT. This gives the protein CAISETGQGANGYTIYF.

V gene TRBV5-8 combines with J gene TRBJ1-1, with a possible D match to TRBD1 (5 bases). The V and J ends lost 2 bases and 9 bases respectively, with 23 bases between them. CDR1 is SGHTS and CDR2 is YDEGEE in the germline V gene. This CDR3 has 16 amino acids. The CDR3: CASSLRLGTGQGQAFF. Here the CDR3 DNA reads TGTGCCAGCAGCTTAAGGTTGGGAACCGGACAAGGGCAAGCTTTCTTT.

This chain links TRBV2 with TRBJ2-7; no firm D call. The germline CDR1 and CDR2 sequences are SNHLY and FYNNEI. The V end was cut by 6 bases, the J end by 5 bases, with 20 bases between. The CDR3 has 15 amino acids. The CDR3 here is CASSVDTPPVDEQYF. CDR3 DNA: TGTGCCAGCAGCGTTGACACACCCCCGGTCGACGAGCAGTACTTC.

The chain couples TRBV6-2 or TRBV6-3 to TRBJ2-2, with D tentatively TRBD2 (8 bases). Germline V CDR1 and CDR2: MNHEY, SVGEGT. There are 15 residues in the CDR3. Trimming removed 11 bases at V and 3 bases at J, with 19 bases between. The CDR3 sequence: CASGTRQGDTGELFF. CDR3 bases: TGTGCCTCCGGGACTAGACAGGGTGACACCGGGGAGCTGTTTTTT.

This rearrangement joins TRBV14 to TRBJ1-1, with D tentatively TRBD1 (5 bases). CDR1 is SGHDN and CDR2 is FVKESK in the germline V gene. The length of the CDR3 is 14 residues. V shed 1 base and J shed 9 bases, with 15 bases lying between them. The chain's CDR3 is CASSQGQRGHKAFF. The CDR3 nucleotides are TGTGCCAGCAGCCAAGGTCAACGAGGACACAAAGCTTTCTTT.

The chain joins TRBV7-3 to TRBJ1-1; D ambiguous. The CDR3 runs 15 residues. Trimming took off 6 bases at V and 1 base at J, with 15 bases between the two ends. Germline assignment: CDR1 SGHTA and CDR2 FQGTGA. CDR3 sequence (DNA): TGTGCCAGCAGGCCCAGACAAGGAACGAACACTGAAGCTTTCTTT. Translating gives CASRPRQGTNTEAFF.

The rearrangement uses TRBV18 and TRBJ1-5, with D unclear. Germline V gives CDR1 KGHSH, CDR2 LQKENI. The CDR3 is made up of 14 amino acids. V lost 5 bases, J lost 2 bases, and 10 bases lay in between. CDR3 DNA: TGTGCCAGCTCAAGACAAGATGGCAATCAGCCCCAGCATTTT. It specifies CASSRQDGNQPQHF.

The chain recombines TRBV20-1 with TRBJ1-1, with 8 bases aligning to TRBD1. The germline CDR1 and CDR2 sequences are DFQATT and SNEGSKA (reference sequence). The V gene end was trimmed by 0 bases and the J gene end by 5 bases; junction bases not matched to a gene: 5. CDR3 length: 14 residues. This CDR3 is CSARDQGADTEAFF. The CDR3 DNA reads TGCAGTGCTAGAGATCAGGGGGCTGATACTGAAGCTTTCTTT.

This clonotype was counted many times. The chain carries TRBV12-3 or TRBV12-4 and TRBJ1-6; TRBD1 matches at 7 bases. The CDR3 sequence is 13 residues long. V shed 5 bases and J 7 bases; nucleotides not matched to a gene: 2. DNA for the CDR3: TGTGCCAGCAGTCGGGACAGCAATTCACCCCTCCACTTT. This translates into CASSRDSNSPLHF.

The rearrangement links TRBV20-1 to TRBJ1-5, with unresolved D. Germline V lookup: CDR1 DFQATT, CDR2 SNEGSKA (reference sequence). The CDR3 covers 13 residues. Trimming shortened V by 2 bases and J by 9 bases, and 14 bases separated the two germline ends. The CDR3 protein is CSARKTPTGPQHF. The DNA of the CDR3 is TGCAGTGCTAGAAAAACACCGACGGGGCCCCAGCATTTT.

This clonotype has a handful of counts. The chain recombines TRBV7-8 with TRBJ1-1, with D perhaps matching TRBD1 (6 bases). CDR1 and CDR2 from the germline V gene are SGHVS and FQNEAQ. The V end lost 3 bases, the J end lost 4 bases, and 12 bases lay between the germline ends. The CDR3 totals 14 residues. The CDR3 region is CASSFGGGTTEAFF. Written as DNA, the CDR3 is TGTGCCAGCAGCTTCGGAGGGGGGACCACTGAAGCTTTCTTT.

This clonotype was seen a few times. The V gene is TRBV25-1, the J gene TRBJ1-1; no definite D call. Per the germline V gene, CDR1 is MGHDK and CDR2 is SYGVNS. Trimming pared 6 bases from V and 1 base from J, leaving 15 bases between. The CDR3 contains 15 residues. The CDR3 is CASRFGRGTNTEAFF. CDR3 DNA: TGTGCCAGCAGATTCGGGCGGGGAACGAACACTGAAGCTTTCTTT.

The J gene is TRBJ1-6, the V gene TRBV20-1, with a possible D match to TRBD1 (6 bases). Germline CDR1 is DFQATT and CDR2 is SNEGSKA (reference sequence). Trimming stripped 0 bases from V and 7 bases from J, with 16 bases between. The length of the CDR3 is 16 residues. The CDR3 nucleotides read TGCAGTGCTAGAGATCCCTCGGGACATGGGAATTCACCCCTCCACTTT. Its translation: CSARDPSGHGNSPLHF.

In DNA form, the CDR3 reads TGTGCCAGCAGGGCGGGGACAGGGGGTATTGGGCAGCCCCAGCATTTT. This sequence encodes CASRAGTGGIGQPQHF. This chain joins TRBV12-3 or TRBV12-4 and TRBJ1-5, with 11 bases lining up with TRBD1. Unmatched junction bases numbered 11, after V lost 6 bases and J lost 7 bases. The CDR3 totals 16 residues.

This clonotype was seen at least ten times. The CDR3 DNA reads as TGTGCCACCAGTGATTCGGGGGACAGCAAGTCTGGCGAGCAGTACTTC. Its translation is CATSDSGDSKSGEQYF. The chain links TRBV24-1 to TRBJ2-7, with a weak D call TRBD1 (7 bases). This CDR3 contains 16 residues. Germline loops: CDR1 KGHDR, CDR2 SFDVKD. Trimming removed 2 bases from V and 6 bases from J, with 19 bases in between.

The V gene is TRBV20-1, the J gene TRBJ2-2; 7 nucleotides align to TRBD1. This CDR3 contains 14 residues. CDR1 DFQATT and CDR2 SNEGSKA come from the germline V gene (reference sequence). V lost 5 bases and J lost 2; bases outside the gene matches: 5. The CDR3 loop reads CSAEQGFNTGELFF. In DNA, the CDR3 is TGCAGTGCTGAACAGGGGTTTAACACCGGGGAGCTGTTTTTT.

This clonotype was seen more than once but under ten times. V is TRBV12-3 or TRBV12-4 and J is TRBJ2-7; unclear D gene. Between the trimmed V and J ends, which lost 5 bases and 2 bases, there was a span of 7 bases. The length of the CDR3 is 12 residues. CDR3 DNA: TGTGCCAGCAGTGTGAATCCCTACGAGCAGTACTTC. Its protein is CASSVNPYEQYF.

The J gene is TRBJ1-1, the V gene TRBV12-3 or TRBV12-4, with 7 bases that match TRBD1. There are 14 residues in the CDR3. Trimming cost V 7 bases and J 1 base; bases outside gene matches: 6. In DNA, the CDR3 is TGTGCCAGCACCCCGACAGGGCGGAACACTGAAGCTTTCTTT. It encodes CASTPTGRNTEAFF.

The rearrangement links TRBV5-4 to TRBJ2-7; D remains ambiguous. The V and J ends lost 4 bases and 7 bases respectively, with 15 bases between them. Germline V gene sequence: CDR1 SGHNT, CDR2 YYREEE (reference sequence). This CDR3 contains 13 residues. The CDR3 here is CASSVDWEGEQYF. The CDR3, as DNA: TGTGCCAGCAGCGTTGACTGGGAAGGGGAGCAGTACTTC.

This clonotype was detected many times. This chain uses TRBV19 with TRBJ1-2; TRBD1 is a possible D gene (5 bases). The germline V gene has CDR1 LNHDA and CDR2 SQIVND (reference sequence). Trimming pared 6 bases from V and 6 bases from J, leaving 14 bases between. This CDR3 is built from 13 residues. CDR3 region: CASSRAPLHGYTF. The CDR3 coding sequence is TGTGCCAGTAGCAGGGCCCCATTGCATGGCTACACCTTC.